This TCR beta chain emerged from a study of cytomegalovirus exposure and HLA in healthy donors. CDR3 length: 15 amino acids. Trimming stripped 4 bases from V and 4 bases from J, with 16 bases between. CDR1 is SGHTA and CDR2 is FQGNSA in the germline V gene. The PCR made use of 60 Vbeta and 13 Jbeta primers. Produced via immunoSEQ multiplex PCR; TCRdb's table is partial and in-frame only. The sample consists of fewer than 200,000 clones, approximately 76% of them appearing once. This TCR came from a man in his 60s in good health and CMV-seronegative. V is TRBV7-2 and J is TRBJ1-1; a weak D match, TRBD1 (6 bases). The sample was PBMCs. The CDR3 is CASSSRAGDVTEAFF. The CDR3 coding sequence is TGTGCCAGCAGCTCCCGTGCAGGGGATGTCACTGAAGCTTTCTTT.